This T cell receptor (beta chain) was sequenced in a study of response to subunit inactivated influenza vaccine. The table lists this clonotype with a few counts. TCRdb re-called the RT-PCR reads with MiXCR, one entry per CDR3 protein. In the table there are some 150,000 distinct CDR3 sequences, roughly 12% of which are singletons. Separately, the same data were catalogued under a study of T cells expressing NK-cell markers. From that report: Beta-chain TCR cDNA was generated via 5'RACE template switching with UMIs. Most of the eight sequenced donors tested HCMV-seropositive; one tested seronegative. Dominant NKG2C+ clonotypes accounted for roughly 1.0-8% of CD8+ T cells in six donors. Similarly, these clonotypes led the CD3+CD56-NKG2C+ fraction as well in several donors.

The input for sequencing was CD8+ T cells sorted from PBMCs, taken less than 13 days after vaccination. This TCR was recovered from a man aged 50 or older who received an inactivated influenza vaccine.

The CDR3 nucleotides are TGTGCCAGCAGTCCCAGGGGGGGACTCTACGAGCAGTACTTC. Residues: CASSPRGGLYEQYF. The chain couples TRBV28 to TRBJ2-7, with D perhaps given as TRBD1 or TRBD2 (7 bases each). This CDR3 region has 14 residues. Germline V gene sequence: CDR1 MDHEN, CDR2 SYDVKM. The V and J ends lost 5 bases and 3 bases respectively, with 14 bases between them.